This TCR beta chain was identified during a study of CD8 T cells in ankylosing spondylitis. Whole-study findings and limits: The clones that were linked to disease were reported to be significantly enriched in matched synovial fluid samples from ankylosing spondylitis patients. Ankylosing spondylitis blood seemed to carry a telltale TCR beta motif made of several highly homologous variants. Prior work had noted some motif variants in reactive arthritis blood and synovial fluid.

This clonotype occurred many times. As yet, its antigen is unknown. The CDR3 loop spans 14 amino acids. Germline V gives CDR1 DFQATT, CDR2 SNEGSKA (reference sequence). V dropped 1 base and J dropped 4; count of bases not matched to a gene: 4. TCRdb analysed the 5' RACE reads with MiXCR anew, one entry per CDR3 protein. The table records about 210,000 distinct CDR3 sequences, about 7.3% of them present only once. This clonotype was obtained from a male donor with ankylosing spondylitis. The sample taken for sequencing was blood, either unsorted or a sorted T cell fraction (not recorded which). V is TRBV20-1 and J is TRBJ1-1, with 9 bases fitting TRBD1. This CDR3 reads CSARGTGGPTEAFF. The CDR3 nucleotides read TGCAGTGCTAGAGGCACAGGGGGCCCCACTGAAGCTTTCTTT.